This TCR beta chain was captured by sequencing in a study of T cells in women clearing cervical HPV infection (dated by TCRdb to between 2018 and 2020). Regarding the study in general: The cases were 25 women with histologically confirmed HPV16-related CIN3 or worse, and 2 of those women had invasive cancers. Controls were 25 women whose single incident HPV16 infection cleared within 12 months without precancer or cancer developing. Blood from cases was collected at the visit where the lesion was first found, while blood from controls was collected once the infection could no longer be detected. Among cases, blood sampling came a median of roughly 150 days after lesion detection, with an interquartile range of roughly 85 to 220 days. Because only a few women had HLA typing data, the possibility that HLA type acted as a confounder could not be ruled out. An exploratory proof-of-principle case-control study, nested within the Guanacaste HPV Natural History Study in Costa Rica, was conducted to compare TCR repertoires across cervical HPV16 outcomes. Cases and controls were matched on age within five years and on year of sample collection. Median age was about 30 years in cases versus 38 to 45 in controls, and baseline characteristics did not differ significantly. In the parent cohort, 10,049 women aged 18 or older were enrolled in Guanacaste, Costa Rica, during about 1992 to 1994 and then followed for roughly seven years. Five blinded duplicates per group were added as quality controls, so that 60 or so samples were obtained: around 50 participants and some 10 replicates.

Results the study describes overall, beyond this receptor: By combining richness with V gene abundances, random forest classifiers separated cases from controls with an estimated AUC of just over 0.8. Across sequencing depths, CIN3+ cases showed significantly higher TCR repertoire richness than controls, but evenness did not differ between the groups. Because the number of T cells in each sample was unknown, differences in richness could reflect differing T-cell content rather than repertoire biology. The cross-sectional design could not show whether the associations came before the infection or were a result of it, and neither effector/memory subsets nor HPV-specific T cells were isolated.

Comments on this clone: Its cognate antigen has yet to be identified.

The immunoSEQ assay used multiplex PCR to amplify TCR beta CDR3 regions from an average of roughly 1,200 ng of genomic DNA per sample. To correct primer bias, the assay used a complete synthetic TCR repertoire to set an amplification baseline. Amplicons were sequenced on the Illumina platform. As for the original processing: Sequence errors were corrected by clustering with frequency ratios and a modified nearest-neighbor algorithm, and the sequences were then analyzed in the immunoSEQ Analyzer using IMGT gene definitions. At each rarefaction depth, TCR richness and evenness were averaged across 20 rarefaction repeats, and any sample with fewer sequences than the depth was left out. Wilcoxon rank sum tests with FDR correction were used to compare V, D and J gene relative abundances between the groups. An intraclass correlation of 95% to 97% for TCR richness and an average of around 71% across 66 gene segments were obtained from the blinded duplicates. This is the immuneACCESS table as TCRdb keeps it, with only in-frame sequences that have V and J called. A part of the clones is gone; compared with another copy, unresolved V genes explain less than half, and the rest is unexplained. D and trimming were read from the DNA, whereas the V and J calls and clone size are those reported in that table. For this sample, the table gives around 30,000 clones. The ten top clones hold 7.8% of the sample.

Every participant had a single incident cervical HPV16 infection, and prevalent HPV16 infections were excluded. Cervical HPV DNA was detected with MY09/MY11 PCR, and genotyping was done with dot-blot hybridization. Approximately 16 mL of heparinized blood were centrifuged, and the buffy coat was split into aliquots, frozen at -30 degrees C, and then kept at -80 degrees C. Genomic DNA was extracted from buffy coat specimens using QIAGEN kits. The sequenced material came from blood buffy coat. This TCR was sampled from a woman aged 18 to 75 with a cervical HPV16 infection that either progressed to CIN3+ or cleared (not recorded which).

The CDR3 region has the sequence CATDEGTEAFF. The DNA read from the CDR3 is TGTGCCACCGACGAGGGCACTGAA. The chain couples TRBV7-9 to TRBJ1-1; no D gene can be assigned with confidence. Coverage ceases 3 residues before the CDR3 finishes, and the germline J gene fills in the end. V is shortened by 10 bases, J by 4 bases, and the region joining them spans 10 bases. Measured from the cysteine to the phenylalanine, the CDR3 is 11 residues long. The DNA has 24 bases, all within the CDR3, and is read from base 1. CDR1 and CDR2 were assigned from the germline V gene (reference sequence) as SEHNR and FQNEAQ. Where the CDR3 stops, the reference TRBV7-9 and TRBJ1-1 genes take over; the full variable domain is DTGVSQNPRHKITKRGQNVTFRCDPISEHNRLYWYRQTLGQGPEFLTYFQNEAQLEKSRLLSDRFSAERPKGSFSTLEIQRTEQGDSAMYLCATDEGTEAFFGQGTRLTVV.